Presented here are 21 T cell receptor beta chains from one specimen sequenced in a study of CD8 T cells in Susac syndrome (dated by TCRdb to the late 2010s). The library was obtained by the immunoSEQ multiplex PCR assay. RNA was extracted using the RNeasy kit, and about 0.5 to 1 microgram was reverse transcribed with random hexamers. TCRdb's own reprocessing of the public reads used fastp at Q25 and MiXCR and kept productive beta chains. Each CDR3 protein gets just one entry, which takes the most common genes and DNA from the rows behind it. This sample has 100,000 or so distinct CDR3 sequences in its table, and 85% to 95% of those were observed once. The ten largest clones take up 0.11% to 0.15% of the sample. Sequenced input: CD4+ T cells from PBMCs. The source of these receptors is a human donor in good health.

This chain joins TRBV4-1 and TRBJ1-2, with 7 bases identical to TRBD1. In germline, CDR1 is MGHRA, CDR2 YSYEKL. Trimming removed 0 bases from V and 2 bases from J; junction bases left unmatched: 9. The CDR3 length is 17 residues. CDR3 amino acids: CASSQDLYEGANYGYTF. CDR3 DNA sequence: TGCGCCAGCAGCCAAGATCTTTATGAGGGGGCAAACTATGGCTACACCTTC.

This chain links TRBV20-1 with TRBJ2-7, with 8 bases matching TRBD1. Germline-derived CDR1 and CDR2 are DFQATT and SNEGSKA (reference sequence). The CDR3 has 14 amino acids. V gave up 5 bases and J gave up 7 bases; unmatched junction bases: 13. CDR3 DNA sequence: TGCAGTGCTCCTTACGGACAGGGTGCGCGGGAGCAGTACTTC. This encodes CSAPYGQGAREQYF.

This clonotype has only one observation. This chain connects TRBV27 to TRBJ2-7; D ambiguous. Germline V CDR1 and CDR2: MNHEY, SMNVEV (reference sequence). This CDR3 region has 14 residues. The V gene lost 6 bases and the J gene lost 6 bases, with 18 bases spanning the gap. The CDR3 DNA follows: TGTGCCAGCAGCCGTTACCCCGGTAGGAGCGAGCAGTACTTC. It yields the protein CASSRYPGRSEQYF.

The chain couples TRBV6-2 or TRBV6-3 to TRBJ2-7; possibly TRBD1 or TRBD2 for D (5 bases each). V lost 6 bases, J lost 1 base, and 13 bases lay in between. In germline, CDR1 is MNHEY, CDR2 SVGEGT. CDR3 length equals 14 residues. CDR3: CASSWGTVSYEQYF. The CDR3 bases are TGTGCCAGCAGCTGGGGGACGGTTTCCTACGAGCAGTACTTC.

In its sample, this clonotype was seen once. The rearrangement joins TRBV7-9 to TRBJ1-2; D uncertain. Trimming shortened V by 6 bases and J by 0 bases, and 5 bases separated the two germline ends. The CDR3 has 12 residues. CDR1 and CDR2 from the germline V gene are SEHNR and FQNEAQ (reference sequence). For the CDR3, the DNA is TGTGCCAGCAGGCCAGCTAACTATGGCTACACCTTC. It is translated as CASRPANYGYTF. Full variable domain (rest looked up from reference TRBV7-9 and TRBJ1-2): DTGVSQNPRHKITKRGQNVTFRCDPISEHNRLYWYRQTLGQGPEFLTYFQNEAQLEKSRLLSDRFSAERPKGSFSTLEIQRTEQGDSAMYLCASRPANYGYTFGSGTRLTVV.

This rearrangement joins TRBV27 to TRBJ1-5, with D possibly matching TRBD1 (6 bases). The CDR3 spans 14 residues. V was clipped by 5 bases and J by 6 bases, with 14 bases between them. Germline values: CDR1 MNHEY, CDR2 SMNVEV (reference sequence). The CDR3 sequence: CASSLRQVGQPQHF. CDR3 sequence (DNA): TGTGCCAGCAGTCTCCGACAGGTCGGTCAGCCCCAGCATTTT.

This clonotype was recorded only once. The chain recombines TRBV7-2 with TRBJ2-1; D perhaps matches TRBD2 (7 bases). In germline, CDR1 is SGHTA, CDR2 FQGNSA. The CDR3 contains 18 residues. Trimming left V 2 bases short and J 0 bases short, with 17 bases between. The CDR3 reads CASSLFGGGPGSYNEQFF. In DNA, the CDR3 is TGTGCCAGCAGCTTATTTGGCGGGGGCCCGGGCTCCTACAATGAGCAGTTCTTC.

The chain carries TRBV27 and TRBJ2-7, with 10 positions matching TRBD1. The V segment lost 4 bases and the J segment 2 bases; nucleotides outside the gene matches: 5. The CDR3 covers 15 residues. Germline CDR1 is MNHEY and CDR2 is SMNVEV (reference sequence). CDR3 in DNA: TGTGCCAGCAGTTGGGGGACAGGGGAGACCTACGAGCAGTACTTC. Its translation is CASSWGTGETYEQYF.

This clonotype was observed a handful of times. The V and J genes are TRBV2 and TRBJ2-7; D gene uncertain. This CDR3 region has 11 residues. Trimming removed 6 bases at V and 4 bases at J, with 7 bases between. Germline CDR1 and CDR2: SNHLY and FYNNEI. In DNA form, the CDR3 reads TGTGCCAGCAGCCCATGGTACGAGCAGTACTTC. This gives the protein CASSPWYEQYF.

The CDR3 bases are TGTGCCAGCCCCGCCGGGACTAGCGGGGGGGTAGCAGATACGCAGTATTTT. This encodes CASPAGTSGGVADTQYF. The rearrangement joins TRBV28 to TRBJ2-3, with 16 nucleotides matching TRBD2. Germline V gene sequence: CDR1 MDHEN, CDR2 SYDVKM. Losses at the gene ends were 8 bases for V and 4 bases for J; bases not matched to a gene: 9. There are 17 residues in the CDR3.

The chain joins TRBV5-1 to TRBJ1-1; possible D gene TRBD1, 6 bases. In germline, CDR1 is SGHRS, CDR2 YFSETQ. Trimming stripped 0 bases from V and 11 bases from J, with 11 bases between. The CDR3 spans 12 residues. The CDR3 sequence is CASSLVTGMAFF. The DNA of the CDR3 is TGCGCCAGCAGCTTGGTTACAGGGATGGCTTTCTTT.

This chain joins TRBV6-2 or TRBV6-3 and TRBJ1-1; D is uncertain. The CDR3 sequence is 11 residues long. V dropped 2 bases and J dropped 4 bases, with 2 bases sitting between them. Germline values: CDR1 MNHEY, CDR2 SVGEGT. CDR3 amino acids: CASSYVTEAFF. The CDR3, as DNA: TGTGCCAGCAGTTACGTCACTGAAGCTTTCTTT.

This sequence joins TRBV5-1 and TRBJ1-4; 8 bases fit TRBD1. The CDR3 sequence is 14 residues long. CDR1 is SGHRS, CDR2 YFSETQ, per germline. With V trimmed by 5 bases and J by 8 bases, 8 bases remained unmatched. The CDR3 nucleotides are TGCGCCAGCAGACGTGGACAGGGAGAGGAAAAACTGTTTTTT. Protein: CASRRGQGEEKLFF.

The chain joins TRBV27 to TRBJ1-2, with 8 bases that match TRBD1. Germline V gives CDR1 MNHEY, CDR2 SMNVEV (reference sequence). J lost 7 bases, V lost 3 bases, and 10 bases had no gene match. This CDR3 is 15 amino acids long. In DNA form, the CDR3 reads TGTGCCAGCAGTTTCCCTTTAACAGGGGGTCGTGGCTACACCTTC. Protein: CASSFPLTGGRGYTF.

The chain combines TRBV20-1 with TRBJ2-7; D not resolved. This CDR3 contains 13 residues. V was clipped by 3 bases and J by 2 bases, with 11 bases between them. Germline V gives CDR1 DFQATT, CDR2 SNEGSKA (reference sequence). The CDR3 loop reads CSASSSETYEQYF. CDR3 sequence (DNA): TGCAGTGCTAGTTCTTCGGAGACCTACGAGCAGTACTTC.

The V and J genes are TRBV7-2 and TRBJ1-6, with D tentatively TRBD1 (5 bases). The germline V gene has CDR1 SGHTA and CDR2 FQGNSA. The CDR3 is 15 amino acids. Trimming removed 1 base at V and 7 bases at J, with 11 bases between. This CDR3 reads CASSLDQGRNSPLHF. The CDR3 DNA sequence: TGTGCCAGCAGCTTAGATCAGGGAAGAAATTCACCCCTCCACTTT.

CDR3 DNA sequence: TGTGCCAGCAGTGGACCGGGACAGATATCTGGGGCCAACGTCCTGACTTTC. The encoded protein is CASSGPGQISGANVLTF. The rearrangement uses TRBV25-1 and TRBJ2-6; 7 bases agree with TRBD1. The germline V gene encodes CDR1 MGHDK and CDR2 SYGVNS. The CDR3 spans 17 residues. V lost 4 bases, J lost 1 base, and 7 bases stayed unmatched.

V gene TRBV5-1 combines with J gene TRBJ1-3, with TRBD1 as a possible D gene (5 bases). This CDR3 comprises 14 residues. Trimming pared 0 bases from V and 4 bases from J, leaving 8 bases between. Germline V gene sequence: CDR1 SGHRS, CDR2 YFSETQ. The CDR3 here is CASSLEGEGNTIYF. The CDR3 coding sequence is TGCGCCAGCAGCTTGGAAGGGGAAGGAAACACCATATATTTT.

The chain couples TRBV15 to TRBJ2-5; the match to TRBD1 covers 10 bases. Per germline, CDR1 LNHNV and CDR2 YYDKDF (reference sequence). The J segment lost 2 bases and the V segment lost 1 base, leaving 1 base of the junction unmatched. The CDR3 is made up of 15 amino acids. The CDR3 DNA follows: TGTGCCACCAGCAGAGGGACAGGGGGTCAAGAGACCCAGTACTTC. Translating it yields CATSRGTGGQETQYF. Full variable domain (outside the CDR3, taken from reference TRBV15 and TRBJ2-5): DAMVIQNPRYQVTQFGKPVTLSCSQTLNHNVMYWYQQKSSQAPKLLFHYYDKDFNNEADTPDNFQSRRPNTSFCFLDIRSPGLGDTAMYLCATSRGTGGQETQYFGPGTRLLVL.

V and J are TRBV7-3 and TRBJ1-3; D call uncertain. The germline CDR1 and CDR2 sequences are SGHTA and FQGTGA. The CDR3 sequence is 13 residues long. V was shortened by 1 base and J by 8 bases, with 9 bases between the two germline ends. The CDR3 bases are TGTGCCAGCAGCTTAAGATCCGGGGACACCATATATTTT. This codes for CASSLRSGDTIYF.

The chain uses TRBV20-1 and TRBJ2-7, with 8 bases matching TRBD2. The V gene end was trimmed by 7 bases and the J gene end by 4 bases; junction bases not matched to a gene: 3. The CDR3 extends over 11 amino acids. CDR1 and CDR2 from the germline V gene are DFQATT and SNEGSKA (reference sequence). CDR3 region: CSVTSGYEQYF. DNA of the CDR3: TGCAGTGTAACTAGCGGTTACGAGCAGTACTTC.